This T cell receptor (beta chain) was profiled in a study of molecular identifiers for immune sequencing clone quantification. About the study: The replicates split RNA from about 20,000 or 100,000 naive CD8 cells five ways and sequenced four. Whole-study results and caveats: Effector cells kept over 99% of their molecules in clones above 20 RNA copies, while naive cells kept under 1% there.

As regards this clonotype: The antigen remains undetermined. At one end, the junction sequence differs from germline, possibly due to a read error.

The CDR3 is made up of 13 amino acids. Germline V CDR1 and CDR2: LGHNA, YSLEER. Listed TCR primers and previously described methods were used for bulk TCR libraries. TCRdb reanalysed the PCR reads using MiXCR and keeps one entry per CDR3 protein. The data show around 100,000 distinct CDR3 sequences, with 30% to 45% seen just once and roughly 9.7% held by the top ten. Input material: naive CD8+ T cells from blood, with Jurkat cell RNA spiked in. Subset specified: FACS-sorted CD8+CD4-CCR7+CD45RA+ naive T cells. The chain links TRBV4-3 to TRBJ2-7, with 8 bases identical to TRBD1. The sequence derives from a human donor in good health. Some libraries in this study had Jurkat cell RNA spiked in. CDR3 in amino acids: CDSSRGQGYEQYF. CDR3 nucleotides: TGCGACAGCAGCCGCGGACAGGGCTACGAGCAGTACTTC.